What follows are 27 T cell receptor beta chains derived from one specimen sequenced in a study of CD8 T cells in ankylosing spondylitis. TCRdb processed the 5' RACE reads anew with MiXCR; each CDR3 protein has one entry. The sample gives about 69,000 distinct CDR3 sequences, approximately 5.3% of which show up once; 2.2% is in the top ten. Sequences were obtained from blood, either unsorted or a sorted T cell fraction (not recorded which). The receptors shown here come from a male donor with ankylosing spondylitis or in good health (not recorded which).

This clonotype occurred many times. The chain's CDR3 is CASTLGRGFGYEQYF. The CDR3 bases are TGTGCCAGCACCCTGGGGCGGGGATTCGGCTACGAGCAGTACTTC. The chain employs TRBV27 and TRBJ2-7, with D tentatively TRBD2 (6 bases). CDR3 size: 15 residues. Germline V gene lookup returns CDR1 MNHEY and CDR2 SMNVEV (reference sequence). Trimming removed 7 bases at V and 3 bases at J, with 19 bases between.

This clonotype has ten or more counts. This chain uses TRBV24-1 with TRBJ2-3; tentatively, D is TRBD2 (7 bases). The CDR3 length is 14 residues. V lost 9 bases and J 3 bases, leaving 15 bases between the germline ends. Germline CDR1 is KGHDR and CDR2 is SFDVKD. The CDR3 loop is CATQRRGPTDTQYF. The DNA for the CDR3 is TGTGCCACCCAAAGGCGGGGGCCTACAGATACGCAGTATTTT.

This clonotype was observed many times. For the CDR3, the DNA is TGTGCCTGGAGTGTACGTCAGCAAGAGACCCAGTACTTC. The encoded protein is CAWSVRQQETQYF. This rearrangement joins TRBV30 to TRBJ2-5; D unclear. The CDR3 runs to 13 residues. The germline V and J ends were trimmed by 0 bases and 2 bases, with 7 bases remaining between them. Germline-derived CDR1 and CDR2 are GTSNPN and SVGIG (reference sequence).

The sample holds many counts of this clonotype. This sequence joins TRBV20-1 and TRBJ2-3; TRBD2 matches 7 bases. Germline V gene sequence: CDR1 DFQATT, CDR2 SNEGSKA (reference sequence). This CDR3 is 13 amino acids long. J lost 4 bases, V lost 1 base, and 2 bases had no gene match. The CDR3 spells CSARAGGPDTQYF. The CDR3 DNA reads as TGCAGTGCTAGAGCGGGGGGTCCAGATACGCAGTATTTT.

This clonotype has at least ten counts. The rearrangement joins TRBV6-1 to TRBJ2-2; D possibly matches TRBD1 or TRBD2 (5 bases each). The V and J ends lost 5 bases and 6 bases respectively, with 16 bases between them. Per germline, CDR1 MNHNS and CDR2 SASEGT. The length of the CDR3 is 15 residues. CDR3 sequence: CASSLLGVYSGELFF. CDR3 DNA: TGTGCCAGCAGTCTTCTGGGGGTCTATTCCGGGGAGCTGTTTTTT.

This clonotype was detected ten times or more. This rearrangement joins TRBV20-1 to TRBJ2-3; tentative D call: TRBD2 (6 bases). This CDR3 comprises 15 residues. The V gene's germline CDR1 is DFQATT and CDR2 SNEGSKA (reference sequence). V lost 1 base and J lost 0, with 11 bases in between. The DNA of the CDR3 is TGCAGTGCTAGAGTTGCAGGGACTAGCACAGATACGCAGTATTTT. Encoded protein: CSARVAGTSTDTQYF.

This clonotype was seen ten or more times. The chain employs TRBV20-1 and TRBJ1-5; a possible D gene is TRBD1 (6 bases). Germline values: CDR1 DFQATT, CDR2 SNEGSKA (reference sequence). This CDR3 region has 14 residues. V was clipped by 3 bases and J by 5 bases, with 14 bases between them. CDR3 sequence (DNA): TGCAGTGCTAGCTTACCGGGACAACATCAGCCCCAGCATTTT. Protein sequence: CSASLPGQHQPQHF.

This clonotype was counted ten times or more. The rearrangement links TRBV28 to TRBJ2-2; the match to TRBD1 covers 8 bases. Germline assignment: CDR1 MDHEN and CDR2 SYDVKM. The V gene end was trimmed by 7 bases and the J gene end by 1 base; junction bases not matched to a gene: 8. This CDR3 comprises 16 residues. The CDR3 region is CASTSVGTGNTGELFF. The CDR3 DNA sequence: TGTGCCAGCACCTCCGTCGGGACAGGGAACACCGGGGAGCTGTTTTTT.

In this sample, this clonotype turned up many times. The rearrangement joins TRBV6-5 to TRBJ2-2, with D possibly matching TRBD1 (6 bases). The germline CDR1 and CDR2 sequences are MNHEY and SVGAGI. Trimming removed 0 bases at V and 4 bases at J, with 9 bases between. The CDR3 contains 15 residues. Here the CDR3 reads CASSYSRGGTGELFF. In nucleotides, the CDR3 is TGTGCCAGCAGTTACTCGAGAGGGGGCACCGGGGAGCTGTTTTTT.

In its sample, this clonotype was seen many times. The chain uses TRBV12-3 or TRBV12-4 and TRBJ1-2, with D tentatively TRBD1 (5 bases). Between the trimmed V and J ends, which lost 6 bases and 8 bases, there was a span of 13 bases. The CDR3 runs 12 residues. This chain's CDR3 is CASRPTGSGYTF. Written as DNA, the CDR3 is TGTGCCAGCAGACCCACAGGTTCGGGCTACACCTTC.

The table lists this clonotype with many counts. The gene calls are TRBV20-1 and TRBJ2-7, with a weak D call TRBD1 (5 bases). The CDR3 sequence is 12 residues long. Trimming cost V 3 bases and J 4 bases, with 10 bases left between them. Germline V gene lookup returns CDR1 DFQATT and CDR2 SNEGSKA (reference sequence). The CDR3 region is CSASPQGYEQYF. The DNA for the CDR3 is TGCAGTGCTAGTCCCCAGGGATACGAGCAGTACTTC.

At least ten counts were recorded for this clonotype. This sequence joins TRBV5-1 and TRBJ1-1; no definite D call. V was clipped by 0 bases and J by 0 bases, with 6 bases between them. The CDR3 totals 14 residues. Germline CDR1 SGHRS, CDR2 YFSETQ. The CDR3 DNA sequence: TGCGCCAGCAGCTTGGAGGAAGTGAACACTGAAGCTTTCTTT. This gives the protein CASSLEEVNTEAFF.

The V gene is TRBV28, the J gene TRBJ2-7; perhaps TRBD2 as D (6 bases). The CDR3 spans 15 residues. CDR1 and CDR2 from the germline V gene are MDHEN and SYDVKM. V shed 7 bases and J shed 2 bases, with 18 bases lying between them. The CDR3 loop reads CASTTEGQGPYEQYF. The CDR3 bases are TGTGCCAGCACTACGGAGGGGCAGGGTCCCTACGAGCAGTACTTC.

This clonotype has a count of ten or more. This chain connects TRBV12-3 or TRBV12-4 to TRBJ2-2, with D possibly called TRBD1 or TRBD2 (5 bases each). Trimming left V 2 bases short and J 8 bases short, with 12 bases between. The CDR3 consists of 14 residues. The CDR3 here is CASSLTGPAGELFF. Written as DNA, the CDR3 is TGTGCCAGCAGTTTAACGGGACCGGCGGGGGAGCTGTTTTTT.

This clonotype was seen many times. V is TRBV7-2 and J is TRBJ1-2; perhaps TRBD1 as D (5 bases). Trimming took 2 bases from V and 8 from J, leaving 12 bases between them. This CDR3 region has 13 residues. Germline V gene data show CDR1 as SGHTA and CDR2 as FQGNSA. The DNA of the CDR3 is TGTGCCAGCAGCTTATCTCGGGGCTTCGGCTACACCTTC. As protein: CASSLSRGFGYTF.

This clonotype has at least ten counts. The chain recombines TRBV5-1 with TRBJ2-3, with 8 bases that match TRBD2. This CDR3 is 15 amino acids long. Germline trimming cut 3 bases from V and 2 bases from J; bases unmatched to any gene: 5. CDR1 SGHRS and CDR2 YFSETQ come from the germline V gene. In DNA, the CDR3 is TGCGCCAGCAGCTCGCGGGGGGTCTTCACAGATACGCAGTATTTT. It is translated as CASSSRGVFTDTQYF.

Many counts were recorded for this clonotype. The chain joins TRBV15 to TRBJ2-5, with D possibly matching TRBD2 (5 bases). This CDR3 contains 17 residues. In germline, CDR1 is LNHNV, CDR2 YYDKDF (reference sequence). V lost 1 base and J 3 bases, leaving 18 bases between the germline ends. CDR3 nucleotide sequence: TGTGCCACCAGCAGAGGCTTTATAAGCGGTCGGAAAGAGACCCAGTACTTC. This translates into CATSRGFISGRKETQYF.

The table lists this clonotype with many counts. The V and J genes are TRBV15 and TRBJ2-1; 8 positions match TRBD2. Trimming removed 0 bases from V and 1 base from J; junction bases left unmatched: 5. Per the germline V gene, CDR1 is LNHNV and CDR2 is YYDKDF (reference sequence). This CDR3 region has 17 residues. The CDR3 here is CATSRDWSGGSYNEQFF. The CDR3 DNA reads TGTGCCACCAGCAGAGATTGGAGCGGGGGTTCCTACAATGAGCAGTTCTTC.

The sample holds many counts of this clonotype. The V call is TRBV20-1, the J call TRBJ2-3; D is uncertain. Trimming removed 0 bases at V and 4 bases at J, with 5 bases between. The CDR3 loop spans 12 amino acids. Germline lookup yields CDR1 DFQATT and CDR2 SNEGSKA (reference sequence). CDR3 loop: CSARDGPDTQYF. The CDR3 nucleotides are TGCAGTGCTAGAGATGGTCCAGATACGCAGTATTTT.

The sample holds many counts of this clonotype. The rearrangement links TRBV5-1 to TRBJ2-7; D gene uncertain. CDR3 length equals 14 residues. V lost 0 bases and J lost 5, with 12 bases in between. Germline V gene lookup returns CDR1 SGHRS and CDR2 YFSETQ. CDR3 DNA: TGCGCCAGCAGCTTGGTCGGGTCCACCCACGAGCAGTACTTC. Amino acids: CASSLVGSTHEQYF. The full variable domain, with the rest looked up from reference TRBV5-1 and TRBJ2-7, is KAGVTQTPRYLIKTRGQQVTLSCSPISGHRSVSWYQQTPGQGLQFLFEYFSETQRNKGNFPGRFSGRQFSNSRSEMNVSTLELGDSALYLCASSLVGSTHEQYFGPGTRLTVT.

This clonotype was observed at least ten times. The V call is TRBV2, the J call TRBJ2-2, with unresolved D. Between the trimmed V and J ends, which lost 1 base and 2 bases, there was a span of 5 bases. The germline gives CDR1 SNHLY, CDR2 FYNNEI. The CDR3 length is 14 residues. The CDR3 protein is CASSEDSNTGELFF. As DNA, the CDR3 is TGTGCCAGCAGTGAAGACAGCAACACCGGGGAGCTGTTTTTT.

The table lists this clonotype with many counts. The chain carries TRBV6-2 or TRBV6-3 and TRBJ2-3; 7 nucleotides line up with TRBD1. V shed 5 bases, J shed 2 bases, and the junction held 10 bases outside the gene matches. The CDR3 consists of 16 residues. Germline V lookup: CDR1 MNHEY, CDR2 SVGEGT. CDR3 protein: CASSKPWDRPTDTQYF. CDR3 nucleotides: TGTGCCAGCAGTAAGCCCTGGGACAGACCCACAGATACGCAGTATTTT.

This clonotype was recorded many times. The chain recombines TRBV20-1 with TRBJ2-7; weak D call: TRBD2 (5 bases). CDR1 is DFQATT and CDR2 is SNEGSKA in the germline V gene (reference sequence). This CDR3 spans 16 amino acids. Deletions cut 2 bases from V and 3 bases from J, with 20 bases between. CDR3 protein: CSARPPVGVLDYEQYF. CDR3 in DNA: TGCAGTGCTAGACCCCCTGTCGGGGTTCTCGACTACGAGCAGTACTTC.

At least ten counts were recorded for this clonotype. The chain joins TRBV7-2 to TRBJ2-2; D is possibly TRBD1 (6 bases). The CDR3 has 13 residues. CDR1 is SGHTA, CDR2 FQGNSA, per germline. Between the trimmed V and J ends, which lost 6 bases and 6 bases, there was a span of 11 bases. The CDR3 region is CASSRTGSGELFF. The CDR3 region has the DNA TGTGCCAGCAGTCGAACAGGGTCCGGGGAGCTGTTTTTT.

This clonotype was picked up many times. The rearrangement joins TRBV30 to TRBJ2-7, with D possibly matching TRBD1 (5 bases). Per the germline V gene, CDR1 is GTSNPN and CDR2 is SVGIG (reference sequence). This CDR3 comprises 16 residues. The V and J ends lost 3 bases and 4 bases respectively, with 22 bases between them. This CDR3 is CAWRGGRQQAYYEQYF. As DNA, the CDR3 is TGTGCCTGGAGGGGCGGTAGGCAACAGGCATATTACGAGCAGTACTTC.

This clonotype was recorded at least ten times. The chain couples TRBV7-2 to TRBJ2-7, with D possibly TRBD2 on 5 matching bases. Trimming took off 3 bases at V and 0 bases at J, with 9 bases between the two ends. The CDR3 runs to 14 residues. From germline, CDR1 is SGHTA and CDR2 FQGNSA. The CDR3 is CASSFGGSSYEQYF. The CDR3 DNA reads as TGTGCCAGCAGCTTCGGAGGCAGCTCCTACGAGCAGTACTTC. The full variable domain, in which reference TRBV7-2 and TRBJ2-7 provide the parts outside the CDR3, is GAGVSQSPSNKVTEKGKDVELRCDPISGHTALYWYRQSLGQGLEFLIYFQGNSAPDKSGLPSDRFSAERTGGSVSTLTIQRTQQEDSAVYLCASSFGGSSYEQYFGPGTRLTVT.

Ten or more counts support this clonotype. This sequence joins TRBV5-1 and TRBJ2-7; 9 bases fit TRBD1. Trimming took 0 bases from V and 5 from J; bases not matched to a gene: 6. Looked up from germline, CDR1 is SGHRS and CDR2 is YFSETQ. The CDR3 is 15 residues long. CDR3 coding DNA: TGCGCCAGCAGCTTGGGGGACAGGGAGGCCCACGAGCAGTACTTC. Translating it yields CASSLGDREAHEQYF. Combining the CDR3 with reference TRBV5-1 and TRBJ2-7 gives the whole variable domain KAGVTQTPRYLIKTRGQQVTLSCSPISGHRSVSWYQQTPGQGLQFLFEYFSETQRNKGNFPGRFSGRQFSNSRSEMNVSTLELGDSALYLCASSLGDREAHEQYFGPGTRLTVT.